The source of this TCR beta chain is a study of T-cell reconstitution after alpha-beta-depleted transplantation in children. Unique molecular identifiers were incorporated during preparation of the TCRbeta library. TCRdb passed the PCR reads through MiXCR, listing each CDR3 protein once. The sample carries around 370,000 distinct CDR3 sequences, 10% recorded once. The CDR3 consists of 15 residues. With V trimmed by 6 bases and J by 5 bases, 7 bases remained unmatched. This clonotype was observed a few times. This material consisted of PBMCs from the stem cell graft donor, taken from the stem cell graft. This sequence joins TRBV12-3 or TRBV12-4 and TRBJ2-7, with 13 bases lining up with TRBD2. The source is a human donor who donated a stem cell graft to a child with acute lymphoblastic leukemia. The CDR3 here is CASRLQGLAGDEQYF. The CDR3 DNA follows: TGTGCCAGCAGACTTCAAGGACTAGCGGGAGACGAGCAGTACTTC.